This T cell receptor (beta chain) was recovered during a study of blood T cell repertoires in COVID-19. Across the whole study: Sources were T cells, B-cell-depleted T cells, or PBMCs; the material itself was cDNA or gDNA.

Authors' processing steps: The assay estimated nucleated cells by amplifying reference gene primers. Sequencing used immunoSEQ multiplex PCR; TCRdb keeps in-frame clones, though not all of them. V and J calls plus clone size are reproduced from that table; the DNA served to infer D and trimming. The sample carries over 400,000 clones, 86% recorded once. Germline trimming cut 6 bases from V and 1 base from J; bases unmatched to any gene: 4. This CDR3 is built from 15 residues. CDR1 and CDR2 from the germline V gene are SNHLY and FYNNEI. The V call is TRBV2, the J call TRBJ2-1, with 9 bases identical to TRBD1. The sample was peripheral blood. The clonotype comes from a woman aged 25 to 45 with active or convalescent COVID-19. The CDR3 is CASSRDRVSYNEQFF. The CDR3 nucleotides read TGTGCCAGCAGCCGGGACAGGGTATCCTACAATGAGCAGTTCTTC.